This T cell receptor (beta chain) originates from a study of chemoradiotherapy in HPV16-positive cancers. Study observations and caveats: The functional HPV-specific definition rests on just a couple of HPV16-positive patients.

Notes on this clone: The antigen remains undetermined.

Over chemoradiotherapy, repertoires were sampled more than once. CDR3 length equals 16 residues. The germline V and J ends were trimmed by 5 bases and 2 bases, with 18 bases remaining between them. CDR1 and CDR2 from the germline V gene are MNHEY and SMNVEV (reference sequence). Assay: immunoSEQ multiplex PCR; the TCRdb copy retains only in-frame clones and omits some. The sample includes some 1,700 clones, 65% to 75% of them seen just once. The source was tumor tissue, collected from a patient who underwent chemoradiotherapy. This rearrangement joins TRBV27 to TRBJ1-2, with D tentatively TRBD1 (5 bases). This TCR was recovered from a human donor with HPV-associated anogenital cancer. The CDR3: CASSPQGARPNYGYTF. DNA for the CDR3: TGTGCCAGCAGTCCTCAGGGAGCTCGCCCAAACTATGGCTACACCTTC.